The 22 T cell receptor beta chains below all came from one sample that was sequenced in a study of CD8+CD57+ T cells in acquired aplastic anemia. For sequencing, patients were chosen who had shown expansion of CD8+CD57+ cells by flow cytometry. Genomic DNA was employed as the template in profiling TCR beta VDJ and CDR3. TCRdb itself ran the reads through MiXCR, one entry per CDR3 protein. Of 89,000 or so distinct CDR3 sequences in the sample, about 66% are singletons; the top ten hold about 62%. The sequencing sample was made of sorted CD4+, CD8+, or CD8+CD57+ T cells (not recorded which) from PBMCs. The receptor set was obtained from a human donor with aplastic anemia.

The J gene is TRBJ1-6, the V gene TRBV19, with D possibly TRBD1 on 6 matching bases. The CDR3 spans 14 residues. Trimming pared 9 bases from V and 7 bases from J, leaving 16 bases between. CDR1 is LNHDA and CDR2 is SQIVND in the germline V gene (reference sequence). The CDR3 here is CASTKGVVNSPLHF. The CDR3, as DNA: TGTGCCAGCACAAAGGGGGTCGTGAATTCACCCCTCCACTTT. Looking up the rest from reference TRBV19 and TRBJ1-6 gives the full variable domain: DGGITQSPKYLFRKEGQNVTLSCEQNLNHDAMYWYRQDPGQGLRLIYYSQIVNDFQKGDIAEGYSVSREKKESFPLTVTSAQKNPTAFYLCASTKGVVNSPLHFGNGTRLTVT.

V usage is TRBV11-2 and J usage is TRBJ2-2; D may be TRBD1 or TRBD2 (5 bases each). The CDR3 is 16 residues long. Germline V lookup: CDR1 SGHAT, CDR2 FQNNGV. Deletions cut 2 bases from V and 0 bases from J, with 10 bases between. Here the CDR3 DNA reads TGTGCCAGCAGCTTATTCGGGGCATCGAACACCGGGGAGCTGTTTTTT. The encoded protein is CASSLFGASNTGELFF.

V usage is TRBV24-1 and J usage is TRBJ2-7; maybe TRBD2 (6 bases). This CDR3 region has 11 residues. Between the trimmed V and J ends, which lost 6 bases and 7 bases, there was a span of 9 bases. Germline CDR1 reads KGHDR; CDR2 reads SFDVKD. In DNA form, the CDR3 reads TGTGCCACCAGTCACAGCGGGGAGCAGTACTTC. It yields the protein CATSHSGEQYF.

This rearrangement joins TRBV15 to TRBJ1-4; D is possibly TRBD1 (6 bases). Per germline, CDR1 LNHNV and CDR2 YYDKDF (reference sequence). CDR3 size: 16 residues. Trimming took off 0 bases at V and 7 bases at J, with 15 bases between the two ends. Here the CDR3 reads CATSRDRSGGREKLFF. The CDR3 DNA sequence: TGTGCCACCAGCAGAGATCGTAGCGGGGGGCGTGAAAAACTGTTTTTT.

The V gene is TRBV24-1, the J gene TRBJ2-5, with 9 bases lining up with TRBD1. This CDR3 has 15 amino acids. CDR1 is KGHDR, CDR2 SFDVKD, per germline. Trimming took 3 bases from V and 4 from J; bases not matched to a gene: 5. This CDR3 is CATSDPTGGTETQYF. The CDR3 nucleotides read TGTGCCACCAGTGATCCTACAGGGGGCACAGAGACCCAGTACTTC.

The sample holds one count of this clonotype. This rearrangement joins TRBV20-1 to TRBJ1-1; D might be TRBD1 (6 bases). Trimming left V 0 bases short and J 0 bases short, with 14 bases between. The germline gives CDR1 DFQATT, CDR2 SNEGSKA (reference sequence). This CDR3 has 16 residues. This CDR3 is CSARDAGRGMNTEAFF. Here the CDR3 DNA reads TGCAGTGCTAGAGATGCGGGCAGGGGAATGAACACTGAAGCTTTCTTT.

This rearrangement joins TRBV7-3 to TRBJ2-2, with a possible D match to TRBD2 (6 bases). V was shortened by 5 bases and J by 1 base, with 11 bases between the two germline ends. The germline gives CDR1 SGHTA, CDR2 FQGTGA. CDR3 size: 15 residues. In DNA form, the CDR3 reads TGTGCCAGCAGCCGCGGGACTCTGAACACCGGGGAGCTGTTTTTT. Its translation is CASSRGTLNTGELFF.

This chain links TRBV19 with TRBJ1-1; no clear D gene. The V gene lost 2 bases and the J gene lost 3 bases, with 10 bases spanning the gap. This CDR3 has 14 amino acids. From germline, CDR1 is LNHDA and CDR2 SQIVND (reference sequence). The CDR3 DNA sequence: TGTGCCAGTAGTATAAATCGTCAGGACACTGAAGCTTTCTTT. Its protein is CASSINRQDTEAFF.

The genes are TRBV14 and TRBJ1-6; D possibly corresponds to TRBD1 (5 bases). Germline loops: CDR1 SGHDN, CDR2 FVKESK. The CDR3 covers 14 residues. The V and J ends lost 1 base and 10 bases respectively, with 11 bases between them. The CDR3 nucleotides are TGTGCCAGCAGCCAAGGGGGGAAGCGGTCACCCCTCCACTTT. It is translated as CASSQGGKRSPLHF.

To note about this clonotype: The junction does not match germline at one end; this may be a read error. The genes are TRBV29-1 and TRBJ1-2; D gene uncertain. The germline V gene has CDR1 SQVTM and CDR2 ANQGSEA. The CDR3 is 11 amino acids. CDR3 DNA sequence: TGCAGCGTCGAAGGAGGGCATGGCTACACCTTC. It translates to CSVEGGHGYTF.

This chain links TRBV20-1 with TRBJ1-1; possible D gene TRBD1, 5 bases. The CDR3 runs 14 residues. The germline V gene has CDR1 DFQATT and CDR2 SNEGSKA (reference sequence). The V end was cut by 2 bases, the J end by 5 bases, with 15 bases between. The CDR3 reads CSARSLWGETEAFF. In nucleotides, the CDR3 is TGCAGTGCTAGATCCTTATGGGGGGAAACTGAAGCTTTCTTT.

This clonotype has just a few counts. The chain couples TRBV20-1 to TRBJ1-1, with D unresolved. Trimming shortened V by 1 base and J by 3 bases, and 9 bases separated the two germline ends. Germline values: CDR1 DFQATT, CDR2 SNEGSKA (reference sequence). The CDR3 sequence is 13 residues long. DNA of the CDR3: TGCAGTGCTAGAGGGGCAGTGGACACTGAAGCTTTCTTT. It is translated as CSARGAVDTEAFF.

V usage is TRBV7-3 and J usage is TRBJ2-2, with D perhaps TRBD2 (6 bases). Per the germline V gene, CDR1 is SGHTA and CDR2 is FQGTGA. V lost 3 bases and J 7 bases, leaving 21 bases between the germline ends. The CDR3 has 17 amino acids. The CDR3 DNA follows: TGTGCCAGCAGCTTTGATGGGCGGGGAAAAGTAGGCGGGGAGCTGTTTTTT. It translates to CASSFDGRGKVGGELFF.

Details on this clonotype: An end of the junction does not agree with germline; a read error may underlie this. The rearrangement links TRBV10-3 to TRBJ2-2; tentative D call: TRBD2 (7 bases). The CDR3 sequence is 16 residues long. Germline CDR1 and CDR2: ENHRY and SYGVKD. In DNA, the CDR3 is TGTGCCATCAGGACCTCACGGGGGGCGAACACCGGGGAGCTGCTTTTT. Translation: CAIRTSRGANTGELLF.

This clonotype was seen a few times. The rearrangement uses TRBV20-1 and TRBJ2-7, with D tentatively TRBD2 (5 bases). The CDR3 is 14 residues long. Germline V gene lookup returns CDR1 DFQATT and CDR2 SNEGSKA (reference sequence). The V gene lost 0 bases and the J gene lost 3 bases, with 12 bases spanning the gap. The DNA of the CDR3 is TGCAGTGCTAGAGATGCGGGCGTCGGCTACGAGCAGTACTTC. Translating gives CSARDAGVGYEQYF.

The rearrangement joins TRBV19 to TRBJ2-7, with D unclear. The CDR3 runs 11 residues. The germline V and J ends were trimmed by 5 bases and 5 bases, with 7 bases remaining between them. Germline-derived CDR1 and CDR2 are LNHDA and SQIVND (reference sequence). The DNA for the CDR3 is TGTGCCAGTAGTCCGCACGACGAGCAGTACTTC. It encodes CASSPHDEQYF.

This chain connects TRBV5-1 to TRBJ2-7, with 7 nucleotides matching TRBD1. Looked up from germline, CDR1 is SGHRS and CDR2 is YFSETQ. The CDR3 is 13 residues long. The ends lost 3 bases at V and 4 bases at J; junction bases unmatched: 4. CDR3 protein: CASSWSTGYEQYF. For the CDR3, the DNA is TGCGCCAGCAGCTGGTCGACAGGGTACGAGCAGTACTTC.

Concerning this clonotype: No conserved phenylalanine or tryptophan ends this CDR3, so it is likely a read error. No DNA is shown, since the ends of the CDR3 on it are uncertain; the CDR3 is the one TCRdb lists. J is TRBJ1-1 and V is TRBV10-3. The CDR3 adds up to 8 amino acids, both ends counted. Per germline, CDR1 ENHRY and CDR2 SYGVKD. The CDR3 region is CALHGSFL.

In regard to this clonotype: A junction boundary mismatches the germline segment, possibly from a read error. V gene TRBV7-2 combines with J gene TRBJ2-3, with 11 bases that match TRBD2. Germline-derived CDR1 and CDR2 are SGHTA and FQGNSA. The CDR3 sequence is 14 residues long. CDR3 protein: CASSPSGRPDTQYF. CDR3 DNA sequence: TGCGCCAGCAGCCCTAGCGGGAGGCCAGATACGCAGTATTTT.

V and J are TRBV9 and TRBJ2-1; no clear D. The ends were cut back, 0 bases at V and 10 bases at J, with 14 bases in the middle. Germline assignment: CDR1 SGDLS and CDR2 YYNGEE. CDR3 length: 14 amino acids. DNA of the CDR3: TGTGCCAGCAGCGTAGCTTTTAATCCCTACGAGCAGTTCTTC. This translates into CASSVAFNPYEQFF.

In this sample, this clonotype turned up a few times. The chain joins TRBV7-4 to TRBJ2-7; 10 nucleotides agree with TRBD2. The V gene's germline CDR1 is SGHVT and CDR2 SQSDAQ. CDR3 length: 14 amino acids. After removal of 9 bases from V and 6 bases from J, the junction contained 11 bases not matched to a gene. CDR3 in amino acids: CARDLAGVISEQYF. The CDR3 region has the DNA TGTGCCAGAGACCTAGCGGGAGTTATCTCCGAGCAGTACTTC. Together with reference TRBV7-4 and TRBJ2-7, the CDR3 gives the full variable domain: GAGVSQSPRYKVAKRGRDVALRCDSISGHVTLYWYRQTLGQGSEVLTYSQSDAQRDKSGRPSGRFSAERPERSVSTLKIQRTEQGDSAVYLCARDLAGVISEQYFGPGTRLTVT.

The chain employs TRBV7-7 and TRBJ2-5; D gene unclear. Germline V gene lookup returns CDR1 SSHAT and CDR2 FNYEAQ (reference sequence). CDR3 size: 11 residues. V lost 11 bases to trimming and J lost 1 base, with 8 bases between them. The CDR3 loop is CAWSPQETQYF. The CDR3 bases are TGTGCCTGGAGTCCCCAAGAGACCCAGTACTTC.